The 9 T cell receptor beta chains below were found in one sample sequenced in a study of human T cells and chemical hapten exposure. The time point was: pre-sensitization, week 0. Treatment noted: therapeutic diphenylcyclopropenone sensitization with weekly scalp DPC. MiXCR, run by TCRdb on the RACE reads, gives a single entry per CDR3 protein. The sample carries 100,000 to 150,000 distinct CDR3 sequences, approximately 12% recorded once. This specimen consisted of whole blood, obtained in connection with sensitization to the hapten diphenylcyclopropenone (DPC). These receptors originate from a woman aged 18-35 years with alopecia areata. Some clones in this sample may be carry-over from other donors' samples.

This clonotype ranks as medium-sized. The chain has TRBV7-8 and TRBJ1-2; the D is unclear. The CDR3 has 15 residues. Trimming shortened V by 5 bases and J by 8 bases, and 21 bases separated the two germline ends. Germline CDR1 SGHVS, CDR2 FQNEAQ. CDR3 nucleotide sequence: TGTGCCAGCAGCCCCCCCGAGGAGCGGCTGGGGGGCTACACCTTC. This translates into CASSPPEERLGGYTF.

This clonotype has more than one count but fewer than ten. Germline and junction disagree at one end, which may indicate a read error. The chain has TRBV29-1 and TRBJ2-4, with D perhaps matching TRBD1 (6 bases). CDR3 length: 12 residues. CDR1 SQVTM and CDR2 ANQGSEA come from the germline V gene. The CDR3 here is CSVERRRTAWCF. CDR3 DNA: TGCAGCGTTGAAAGGAGGCGGACAGCGTGGTGCTTC.

This clonotype was seen a few times. The chain is built from TRBV11-2 and TRBJ2-3; TRBD2 is a possible D gene (5 bases). Looked up from germline, CDR1 is SGHAT and CDR2 is FQNNGV. V lost 2 bases to trimming and J lost 3 bases, with 21 bases between them. The CDR3 has 18 residues. DNA for the CDR3: TGTGCCAGCAGCTTATCCTCAGCCAGAGGGCTTGTTACAGATACGCAGTATTTT. Translated: CASSLSSARGLVTDTQYF.

This clonotype was counted at least ten times. The chain links TRBV3-1 to TRBJ1-4; a possible D gene is TRBD1 (6 bases). The CDR3 consists of 14 residues. V was pared by 3 bases and J by 3 bases, with 8 bases between. Germline CDR1 reads LGHDT; CDR2 reads YNNKEL (reference sequence). The CDR3 protein is CASSQDSSNEKLFF. CDR3 nucleotides: TGTGCCAGCAGCCAGGACAGCTCTAATGAAAAACTGTTTTTT.

The rearrangement links TRBV2 to TRBJ2-2, with 7 bases identical to TRBD1. CDR1 is SNHLY and CDR2 is FYNNEI in the germline V gene. This CDR3 contains 20 residues. V lost 5 bases and J lost 0; bases outside the gene matches: 18. The CDR3: CASSPTGFARGIPNTGELFF. As DNA, the CDR3 is TGTGCCAGCAGTCCGACAGGGTTTGCGAGGGGAATACCGAACACCGGGGAGCTGTTTTTT.

This clonotype was recorded a few times. J is TRBJ2-5 and V is TRBV12-3 or TRBV12-4; TRBD1 might be the D (6 bases). CDR3 length: 15 amino acids. The ends were cut back, 4 bases at V and 4 bases at J, with 16 bases in the middle. DNA for the CDR3: TGTGCCAGCAGTTCCGGGACACTTGGGACAGAGACCCAGTACTTC. Amino acid sequence: CASSSGTLGTETQYF.

The chain recombines TRBV30 with TRBJ1-6; D ambiguous. The germline CDR1 and CDR2 sequences are GTSNPN and SVGIG (reference sequence). The ends were cut back, 2 bases at V and 7 bases at J, with 12 bases in the middle. The CDR3 spans 14 residues. CDR3 region: CAWSSGTENSPLHF. The CDR3 nucleotides read TGTGCCTGGAGTTCGGGCACTGAAAATTCACCCCTCCACTTT.

The chain couples TRBV7-2 to TRBJ2-1; 11 nucleotides line up with TRBD1. CDR3 length: 15 residues. Germline lookup yields CDR1 SGHTA and CDR2 FQGNSA. J was trimmed by 4 bases and V by 6 bases; bases with no gene match: 5. CDR3 in amino acids: CASRRDRGIYNEQFF. Written as DNA, the CDR3 is TGTGCCAGCAGAAGGGACAGGGGGATATACAATGAGCAGTTCTTC.

This clonotype is medium-sized in the sample. V and J are TRBV9 and TRBJ2-2; 9 positions agree with TRBD1. CDR3 size: 16 residues. J was trimmed by 4 bases and V by 5 bases; bases with no gene match: 9. Germline assignment: CDR1 SGDLS and CDR2 YYNGEE. CDR3 DNA sequence: TGTGCCAGCAGTCCTACAGGGGGCGCGGGCACCGGGGAGCTGTTTTTT. Protein product: CASSPTGGAGTGELFF.